What follows are 16 T cell receptor beta chains derived from one specimen sequenced in a study of shared clonotypes between healthy human individuals. TCRdb's table, derived via immunoSEQ multiplex PCR, lists solely in-frame clones and lacks some. Altogether 2 million to 2.5 million clones are present, around 95% being singletons, with the ten largest covering about 0.13%. Sequences were obtained from naive CD4+ T cells sorted from blood. Subset reported: CD45RA+ positively selected. The receptor set was obtained from a man aged 18 to 29 in good health.

The chain carries TRBV19 and TRBJ2-1, with no clear D. Trimming cost V 5 bases and J 8 bases, with 16 bases left between them. CDR1 and CDR2 from the germline V gene are LNHDA and SQIVND (reference sequence). The CDR3 spans 14 residues. The CDR3 loop reads CASSLLVVDHEQFF. The CDR3 region has the DNA TGTGCCAGTAGTCTTCTAGTCGTAGACCATGAGCAGTTCTTC.

On this clone: The identical CDR3 is also encoded by other nucleotide sequences in the sample. The DNA of the CDR3 is TGCGCCAGCAGCTACCAGGGGAACACTGAAGCTTTCTTT. This codes for CASSYQGNTEAFF. The V call is TRBV5-1, the J call TRBJ1-1; the D gene is possibly TRBD1 (5 bases). Germline loops: CDR1 SGHRS, CDR2 YFSETQ. V was clipped by 3 bases and J by 1 base, with 7 bases between them. This CDR3 comprises 13 residues.

The chain joins TRBV11-2 to TRBJ2-3; possible D gene TRBD2, 6 bases. The V gene lost 5 bases and the J gene lost 0 bases, with 15 bases spanning the gap. CDR1 and CDR2 (germline): SGHAT, FQNNGV. CDR3 length: 16 amino acids. The CDR3 region is CASSLTPGLSTDTQYF. CDR3 bases: TGTGCCAGCAGCCTTACCCCCGGACTAAGCACAGATACGCAGTATTTT.

The chain joins TRBV6-5 to TRBJ1-1; D is perhaps TRBD1 (6 bases). The CDR3 length is 12 residues. Per germline, CDR1 MNHEY and CDR2 SVGAGI. Trimming left V 6 bases short and J 5 bases short, with 10 bases between. CDR3 sequence reads: CASSPDRTEAFF. DNA for the CDR3: TGTGCCAGCAGCCCCGACAGGACTGAAGCTTTCTTT.

The chain joins TRBV20-1 to TRBJ2-7, with a tentative D call TRBD1 (6 bases). The V gene lost 5 bases and the J gene lost 12 bases, with 14 bases spanning the gap. Germline V lookup: CDR1 DFQATT, CDR2 SNEGSKA (reference sequence). The CDR3 runs to 10 residues. This CDR3 is CSARDISPYF. Written as DNA, the CDR3 is TGCAGTGCTCGGGACATCAGCCCGTACTTC.

Comments on this clone: The same CDR3 is also encoded by other DNA sequences in this sample. The gene calls are TRBV5-1 and TRBJ1-4, with a tentative D call TRBD1 (6 bases). The CDR3 is made up of 15 amino acids. Per the germline V gene, CDR1 is SGHRS and CDR2 is YFSETQ. Between the trimmed V and J ends, which lost 0 bases and 3 bases, there was a span of 9 bases. CDR3 bases: TGCGCCAGCAGCTTGGCCAGGGGTTCTAATGAAAAACTGTTTTTT. Encoded protein: CASSLARGSNEKLFF.

The rearrangement links TRBV6-1 to TRBJ1-3; 9 nucleotides match TRBD1. CDR3 length: 15 amino acids. V was pared by 6 bases and J by 4 bases, with 7 bases of the junction left unmatched. CDR1 and CDR2 from the germline V gene are MNHNS and SASEGT. CDR3 region: CASSGQGKGGNTIYF. The DNA of the CDR3 is TGTGCCAGCAGCGGACAGGGGAAAGGAGGAAACACCATATATTTT.

The chain has TRBV5-1 and TRBJ2-3; D assignment may be TRBD1 or TRBD2 (5 bases each). The V end lost 6 bases, the J end lost 2 bases, and 13 bases lay between the germline ends. The germline V gene encodes CDR1 SGHRS and CDR2 YFSETQ. CDR3 length: 14 residues. This chain's CDR3 is CASKGGGNTDTQYF. DNA for the CDR3: TGCGCCAGCAAGGGTGGGGGTAACACAGATACGCAGTATTTT. Using reference TRBV5-1 and TRBJ2-3 for the parts outside the CDR3, the full variable domain is KAGVTQTPRYLIKTRGQQVTLSCSPISGHRSVSWYQQTPGQGLQFLFEYFSETQRNKGNFPGRFSGRQFSNSRSEMNVSTLELGDSALYLCASKGGGNTDTQYFGPGTRLTVL.

This clone was observed a handful of times. One end of the junction fails to match germline, which may point to a read error. This chain uses TRBV7-7 with TRBJ2-4, with D maybe TRBD1 (6 bases). Germline CDR1 reads SSHAT; CDR2 reads FNYEAQ (reference sequence). This CDR3 region has 16 residues. The CDR3 reads CASSLGGGVVKNIQYF. The CDR3 region has the DNA TGTGCTAGCAGCTTAGGGGGTGGGGTGGTCAAAAACATTCAGTACTTC.

The V and J genes are TRBV4-2 and TRBJ1-1; 8 nucleotides align to TRBD1. Trimming cost V 1 base and J 0 bases; bases outside gene matches: 1. The CDR3 loop spans 15 amino acids. Germline V gives CDR1 LGHNA, CDR2 YNFKEQ. CDR3 in DNA: TGTGCCAGCAGCCAAGCGGACAGGGTGAACACTGAAGCTTTCTTT. Translated, it gives CASSQADRVNTEAFF.

The chain combines TRBV27 with TRBJ1-5; D may be TRBD1 (6 bases). Germline CDR1 and CDR2: MNHEY and SMNVEV (reference sequence). This CDR3 has 14 amino acids. V lost 6 bases and J lost 7, with 16 bases in between. The CDR3: CASRQNQGPQPQHF. CDR3 bases: TGTGCCAGCAGGCAGAATCAGGGGCCCCAGCCCCAGCATTTT.

The chain links TRBV2 to TRBJ1-5, with TRBD1 as a possible D gene (6 bases). The CDR3 consists of 14 residues. The V gene lost 7 bases and the J gene lost 1 base, with 11 bases spanning the gap. Germline CDR1 is SNHLY and CDR2 is FYNNEI. CDR3: CASNTGTSNQPQHF. As DNA, the CDR3 is TGTGCCAGCAACACAGGGACAAGCAATCAGCCCCAGCATTTT.

This chain links TRBV7-2 with TRBJ2-6; the D is unclear. The CDR3 is made up of 14 amino acids. Trimming removed 3 bases from V and 9 bases from J, with 12 bases in between. CDR1 and CDR2 from the germline V gene are SGHTA and FQGNSA. The CDR3 nucleotides are TGTGCCAGCAGCTTTTCCATATTCGGCAACGTCCTGACTTTC. It codes for CASSFSIFGNVLTF.

The J gene is TRBJ2-5, the V gene TRBV7-2; D may be TRBD1 or TRBD2 (5 bases each). CDR1 and CDR2 (germline): SGHTA, FQGNSA. This CDR3 has 16 amino acids. V gave up 0 bases and J gave up 0 bases, with 11 bases separating them. CDR3 loop: CASSLAGDGDQETQYF. DNA for the CDR3: TGTGCCAGCAGCTTAGCAGGGGACGGGGACCAAGAGACCCAGTACTTC.

V and J are TRBV6-6 and TRBJ2-1, with a possible D match to TRBD2 (7 bases). The V gene's germline CDR1 is MNHNY and CDR2 SVGAGI (reference sequence). Deletions cut 2 bases from V and 4 bases from J, with 15 bases between. The length of the CDR3 is 16 residues. CDR3 region: CASSYRGGGPYNEQFF. For the CDR3, the DNA is TGTGCCAGCAGTTACAGGGGGGGAGGGCCGTACAATGAGCAGTTCTTC.

The chain uses TRBV5-1 and TRBJ2-7; 9 bases are shared with TRBD1. V lost 7 bases and J lost 3; bases outside the gene matches: 11. The germline CDR1 and CDR2 sequences are SGHRS and YFSETQ. This CDR3 comprises 15 residues. DNA for the CDR3: TGCGCCAGCCGTCCAGGGACAGGGATAAACTACGAGCAGTACTTC. Translating gives CASRPGTGINYEQYF.